This passage covers 28 T cell receptor beta chains from one sample sequenced in a study of early T cells in non-severe SARS-CoV-2 infection. TCRdb fed the 5' RACE reads into MiXCR, producing one record per CDR3 protein. This table has 45,000 to 50,000 distinct CDR3 sequences, about 5.6% appearing once. Sequenced: whole blood. These receptors were obtained from an adult who was a healthcare worker with PCR-confirmed SARS-CoV-2 infection or an uninfected control (not recorded which).

This clonotype was seen ten or more times. The chain combines TRBV5-1 with TRBJ1-6; no firm D call. V shed 6 bases and J shed 0 bases, with 10 bases lying between them. This CDR3 is 15 amino acids long. Germline lookup yields CDR1 SGHRS and CDR2 YFSETQ. CDR3 DNA sequence: TGCGCCAGCACTCCGGTGGGCTCCTATAATTCACCCCTCCACTTT. It encodes CASTPVGSYNSPLHF.

This clonotype was recorded many times. The V gene is TRBV7-9, the J gene TRBJ2-1; D uncertain. V was trimmed by 4 bases and J by 0 bases, leaving 4 bases between them. The CDR3 has 13 residues. Per germline, CDR1 SEHNR and CDR2 FQNEAQ (reference sequence). In DNA form, the CDR3 reads TGTGCCAGCAGCTGGGACTCCTACAATGAGCAGTTCTTC. It yields the protein CASSWDSYNEQFF.

This clonotype was detected only a few times. V usage is TRBV7-2 and J usage is TRBJ1-2, with D unclear. The germline V gene has CDR1 SGHTA and CDR2 FQGNSA. The CDR3 is made up of 13 amino acids. Trimming removed 5 bases from V and 2 bases from J, with 9 bases in between. The CDR3 sequence is CASSLLGNYGYTF. DNA for the CDR3: TGTGCCAGCAGCCTATTAGGCAACTATGGCTACACCTTC.

The V gene is TRBV5-1, the J gene TRBJ1-2; TRBD1 matches 7 bases. This CDR3 has 12 residues. Germline V CDR1 and CDR2: SGHRS, YFSETQ. V lost 2 bases to trimming and J lost 7 bases; unmatched junction nucleotides: 2. The CDR3 DNA follows: TGCGCCAGCAGCTTCGACAGGGCTGGCTACACCTTC. This gives the protein CASSFDRAGYTF.

This clonotype was seen a handful of times. The chain combines TRBV6-2 or TRBV6-3 with TRBJ2-2; 8 nucleotides align to TRBD1. Trimming took 6 bases from V and 5 from J; bases not matched to a gene: 5. Germline assignment: CDR1 MNHEY and CDR2 SVGEGT. This CDR3 comprises 14 residues. This chain's CDR3 is CASRWTGWTGELFF. In nucleotides, the CDR3 is TGTGCCAGCAGGTGGACAGGGTGGACCGGGGAGCTGTTTTTT.

This clonotype was observed a single time. A single base separates this from a much larger clone, so it may be a read error. The rearrangement joins TRBV30 to TRBJ2-7; the D is unclear. This CDR3 comprises 13 residues. Trimming cost V 0 bases and J 4 bases, with 10 bases left between them. The germline gives CDR1 GTSNPN, CDR2 SVGIG (reference sequence). The DNA for the CDR3 is TGTGCCTGGAGTGTACATGGGTCTTACGAGCAGTACTTC. It encodes CAWSVHGSYEQYF.

This clonotype was seen repeatedly, ten times or more. The chain combines TRBV29-1 with TRBJ1-5, with 8 bases aligning to TRBD1. The V gene's germline CDR1 is SQVTM and CDR2 ANQGSEA. V lost 5 bases and J lost 7; bases outside the gene matches: 7. The CDR3 has 13 amino acids. The CDR3 loop is CSVQGAGEQPQHF. The CDR3 nucleotides are TGCAGCGTTCAGGGGGCGGGAGAACAGCCCCAGCATTTT.

This clonotype was observed many times. The chain joins TRBV20-1 to TRBJ2-2; 13 nucleotides align to TRBD2. Germline trimming cut 2 bases from V and 7 bases from J; bases unmatched to any gene: 7. This CDR3 has 16 amino acids. Germline V gene sequence: CDR1 DFQATT, CDR2 SNEGSKA (reference sequence). CDR3 nucleotides: TGCAGTGCTAGAACCGGGACTAGCGGGACTGGCGGGGAGCTGTTTTTT. Translating it yields CSARTGTSGTGGELFF.

This clonotype was recorded at least ten times. The rearrangement uses TRBV18 and TRBJ2-2; no clear D gene. Trimming took 3 bases from V and 3 from J, leaving 2 bases between them. The germline gives CDR1 KGHSH, CDR2 LQKENI. The CDR3 sequence is 12 residues long. CDR3 sequence: CASSPYTGELFF. The CDR3 DNA is TGTGCCAGCTCACCCTACACCGGGGAGCTGTTTTTT.

This clonotype was observed a few times. This sequence joins TRBV10-3 and TRBJ2-1; 10 bases agree with TRBD2. This CDR3 has 15 amino acids. J lost 11 bases, V lost 4 bases, and 11 bases had no gene match. Germline values: CDR1 ENHRY, CDR2 SYGVKD. The chain's CDR3 is CAISGSSGGKNKQFF. CDR3 in DNA: TGTGCCATCAGTGGATCTAGCGGGGGAAAAAATAAGCAGTTCTTC.

This clonotype turned up a few times. The chain joins TRBV5-1 to TRBJ2-5, with 9 bases fitting TRBD1. The CDR3 has 15 amino acids. V lost 5 bases, J lost 14 bases, and 19 bases stayed unmatched. CDR1 is SGHRS, CDR2 YFSETQ, per germline. CDR3 sequence (DNA): TGCGCCAGCAGACGAACCGGGACAGGGAATTCCGGGGTCTACTTC. This codes for CASRRTGTGNSGVYF.

This clonotype has at least ten counts. The chain joins TRBV11-2 to TRBJ2-1; no definite D call. Trimming left V 5 bases short and J 3 bases short, with 2 bases between. CDR1 SGHAT and CDR2 FQNNGV come from the germline V gene. The CDR3 is 11 amino acids. The CDR3, as DNA: TGTGCCAGCAGCCACTACAATGAGCAGTTCTTC. Its protein is CASSHYNEQFF.

This clonotype was observed a handful of times. This sequence joins TRBV30 and TRBJ2-7, with TRBD1 matching 8 bases. Germline V gene lookup returns CDR1 GTSNPN and CDR2 SVGIG (reference sequence). Trimming at V came to 4 bases and at J to 2 bases, leaving 7 bases not matched to a gene. The CDR3 consists of 14 residues. As DNA, the CDR3 is TGTGCCTGGATAAAGACAGGGGCGGCCTACGAGCAGTACTTC. Translation: CAWIKTGAAYEQYF.

The chain carries TRBV5-4 and TRBJ1-1; no definite D call. The germline V gene encodes CDR1 SGHNT and CDR2 YYREEE (reference sequence). The CDR3 has 15 residues. V lost 0 bases and J lost 3, with 12 bases in between. CDR3 sequence (DNA): TGTGCCAGCAGCTTGGACGGGCGCCCGGACACTGAAGCTTTCTTT. Protein product: CASSLDGRPDTEAFF.

This clonotype was observed at least ten times. This rearrangement joins TRBV13 to TRBJ2-2; D uncertain. This CDR3 comprises 15 residues. CDR1 and CDR2 from the germline V gene are PRHDT and FYEKMQ (reference sequence). Trimming cost V 7 bases and J 4 bases, with 16 bases left between them. The CDR3 reads CASILSYSVTGELFF. The DNA for the CDR3 is TGTGCCAGCATCCTAAGTTACTCGGTCACCGGGGAGCTGTTTTTT.

This clonotype was detected only a few times. The V and J genes are TRBV7-8 and TRBJ2-1, with no clear D. The CDR3 spans 15 residues. V lost 5 bases and J lost 0, with 11 bases in between. Germline V gives CDR1 SGHVS, CDR2 FQNEAQ. CDR3 nucleotides: TGTGCCAGCAGCGGAGCCCTTCCCTCCTACAATGAGCAGTTCTTC. Encoded protein: CASSGALPSYNEQFF.

This clonotype was counted between two and nine times. The CDR3 loop reads CASSLAAGSSPGELFF. In DNA form, the CDR3 reads TGTGCCAGCAGTTTAGCGGCAGGGAGTTCCCCCGGGGAGCTGTTTTTT. The chain couples TRBV27 to TRBJ2-2, with D perhaps being TRBD1 or TRBD2 (5 bases each). The V gene's germline CDR1 is MNHEY and CDR2 SMNVEV (reference sequence). Trimming pared 2 bases from V and 6 bases from J, leaving 16 bases between. This CDR3 is 16 amino acids long.

Ten or more counts support this clonotype. V and J are TRBV5-4 and TRBJ2-4; D is possibly TRBD1 or TRBD2 (5 bases each). This CDR3 comprises 12 residues. Germline V lookup: CDR1 SGHNT, CDR2 YYREEE (reference sequence). The V and J ends lost 8 bases and 10 bases respectively, with 16 bases between them. The DNA of the CDR3 is TGTGCCAGTTCCCGGGACCTTGGGATTCAGTACTTC. Translated, it gives CASSRDLGIQYF.

This clonotype was recorded many times. The CDR3, as DNA: TGTGCCAGCTCCCGAGATCTTAATGAAAAACTGTTTTTT. Translating it yields CASSRDLNEKLFF. This rearrangement joins TRBV18 to TRBJ1-4; D is unresolved. Deletions cut 6 bases from V and 4 bases from J, with 9 bases between. This CDR3 has 13 amino acids. CDR1 KGHSH and CDR2 LQKENI come from the germline V gene. Filled out from reference TRBV18 and TRBJ1-4, the complete variable domain reads NAGVMQNPRHLVRRRGQEARLRCSPMKGHSHVYWYRQLPEEGLKFMVYLQKENIIDESGMPKERFSAEFPKEGPSILRIQQVVRGDSAAYFCASSRDLNEKLFFGSGTQLSVL.

The CDR3 is CASSQDLPGRNIQYF. The CDR3 DNA reads as TGTGCCAGCAGCCAAGATCTCCCAGGCCGGAACATTCAGTACTTC. The chain uses TRBV3-1 and TRBJ2-4; D gene unclear. Trimming took off 0 bases at V and 7 bases at J, with 13 bases between the two ends. CDR1 and CDR2 from the germline V gene are LGHDT and YNNKEL (reference sequence). CDR3 length: 15 amino acids.

This clonotype was seen at least ten times. The V call is TRBV12-3 or TRBV12-4, the J call TRBJ2-2, with 8 bases matching TRBD1. V lost 3 bases, J lost 6 bases, and 9 bases stayed unmatched. The CDR3 runs 16 residues. CDR3 in amino acids: CASSFSTGAGPGELFF. DNA of the CDR3: TGTGCCAGCAGTTTTTCGACAGGGGCCGGTCCCGGGGAGCTGTTTTTT.

This clonotype has more than one count but fewer than ten. The V gene is TRBV20-1, the J gene TRBJ2-1, with D perhaps matching TRBD2 (5 bases). Germline values: CDR1 DFQATT, CDR2 SNEGSKA (reference sequence). V gave up 2 bases and J gave up 3 bases, with 8 bases separating them. This CDR3 comprises 13 residues. This chain's CDR3 is CSARSGIYNEQFF. CDR3 sequence (DNA): TGCAGTGCTAGATCGGGGATCTACAATGAGCAGTTCTTC.

The rearrangement links TRBV20-1 to TRBJ2-7; no reliable D call. Germline-derived CDR1 and CDR2 are DFQATT and SNEGSKA (reference sequence). V was trimmed by 6 bases and J by 3 bases, leaving 18 bases between them. CDR3 length equals 14 residues. CDR3 in amino acids: CSAPSMERFYEQYF. The DNA of the CDR3 is TGCAGTGCCCCCAGTATGGAGAGGTTCTACGAGCAGTACTTC.

V usage is TRBV29-1 and J usage is TRBJ1-2, with no clear D. The V and J ends lost 4 bases and 4 bases respectively, with 10 bases between them. The germline gives CDR1 SQVTM, CDR2 ANQGSEA. CDR3 length equals 12 residues. The CDR3 protein is CSVAASPYGYTF. CDR3 nucleotides: TGCAGCGTTGCGGCCAGCCCCTATGGCTACACCTTC.

A few counts support this clonotype. The CDR3 coding sequence is TGTGCCAGCAGCCAAGATTTCACGGACTATGGCTACACCTTC. This gives the protein CASSQDFTDYGYTF. The chain employs TRBV14 and TRBJ1-2; D ambiguous. CDR3 length: 14 residues. The germline V gene has CDR1 SGHDN and CDR2 FVKESK. Deletions cut 0 bases from V and 3 bases from J, with 8 bases between. Using reference TRBV14 and TRBJ1-2 for the parts outside the CDR3, the full variable domain is EAGVTQFPSHSVIEKGQTVTLRCDPISGHDNLYWYRRVMGKEIKFLLHFVKESKQDESGMPNNRFLAERTGGTYSTLKVQPAELEDSGVYFCASSQDFTDYGYTFGSGTRLTVV.

This clonotype was counted at least ten times. The V call is TRBV6-5, the J call TRBJ2-5; D is ambiguous. V dropped 0 bases and J dropped 5 bases, with 7 bases sitting between them. The germline V gene has CDR1 MNHEY and CDR2 SVGAGI. The CDR3 length is 13 residues. CDR3 nucleotide sequence: TGTGCCAGCAGTTACTCGGGATGGGAGACCCAGTACTTC. This gives the protein CASSYSGWETQYF.

Many counts were recorded for this clonotype. The chain has TRBV10-3 and TRBJ2-7, with D perhaps assigned TRBD1 or TRBD2 (6 bases each). The CDR3 consists of 14 residues. Germline loops: CDR1 ENHRY, CDR2 SYGVKD. V gave up 8 bases and J gave up 0 bases, with 14 bases separating them. The chain's CDR3 is CAIGERGDSYEQYF. CDR3 nucleotide sequence: TGTGCCATCGGGGAGAGGGGGGACTCCTACGAGCAGTACTTC.

This clonotype was seen many times. The J gene is TRBJ2-3, the V gene TRBV6-6; D is unresolved. The CDR3 length is 14 residues. Per the germline V gene, CDR1 is MNHNY and CDR2 is SVGAGI (reference sequence). V was trimmed by 2 bases and J by 0 bases, leaving 6 bases between them. CDR3 residues: CASSYGQSTDTQYF. The CDR3 DNA is TGTGCCAGCAGTTACGGGCAGAGCACAGATACGCAGTATTTT.